These 20 T cell receptor beta chains were all obtained from the same sample, sequenced in a study of shared clonotypes between healthy human individuals. Profiling relied on immunoSEQ multiplex PCR, and the TCRdb table lists in-frame clones only, not all of them. The sample yields 170,000 or so clones, 66% seen once. Sample: memory CD4+ T cells sorted from blood. Subset described: CD45RA-negative fraction. These receptor sequences come from a man aged 25 to 40 in good health.

The chain recombines TRBV7-9 with TRBJ2-1, with 12 nucleotides matching TRBD2. V was pared by 5 bases and J by 7 bases, with 9 bases of the junction left unmatched. Germline lookup yields CDR1 SEHNR and CDR2 FQNEAQ (reference sequence). The CDR3 length is 16 residues. CDR3 residues: CASSPTRLAGANEQFF. CDR3 in DNA: TGTGCCAGCAGCCCCACCCGACTAGCGGGAGCTAATGAGCAGTTCTTC.

This clone was seen a handful of times. This chain uses TRBV2 with TRBJ2-7; 9 bases line up with TRBD2. This CDR3 is built from 13 residues. Germline V CDR1 and CDR2: SNHLY, FYNNEI. With V trimmed by 6 bases and J by 6 bases, 6 bases remained unmatched. The CDR3 sequence is CASRVAGEGEQYF. Written as DNA, the CDR3 is TGTGCCAGCAGGGTAGCGGGAGAGGGCGAGCAGTACTTC.

This chain connects TRBV18 to TRBJ1-3; D remains unclear. Trimming pared 3 bases from V and 0 bases from J, leaving 12 bases between. Per germline, CDR1 KGHSH and CDR2 LQKENI. This CDR3 contains 16 residues. The CDR3 spells CASSPLRMLSGNTIYF. In DNA, the CDR3 is TGTGCCAGCTCACCGCTACGGATGCTCTCTGGAAACACCATATATTTT.

The rearrangement joins TRBV9 to TRBJ2-1, with 10 bases that match TRBD2. V was clipped by 0 bases and J by 6 bases; unmatched bases: 12. Germline-derived CDR1 and CDR2 are SGDLS and YYNGEE. The CDR3 consists of 18 residues. The CDR3 here is CASSVDSGIAGGTNEQFF. The CDR3 DNA reads TGTGCCAGCAGCGTAGATTCGGGAATAGCGGGAGGTACCAATGAGCAGTTCTTC.

In regard to this clone: An end of the junction does not agree with germline; a read error may underlie this. The same CDR3 can be traced to other DNA sequences in this sample. This rearrangement joins TRBV5-1 to TRBJ2-1; D is perhaps TRBD2 (6 bases). Per the germline V gene, CDR1 is SGHRS and CDR2 is YFSETQ. The CDR3 loop spans 15 amino acids. This CDR3 is CASSLDGGPPPGAVF. CDR3 bases: TGCGCCAGCAGCTTGGACGGGGGACCCCCCCCCGGGGCGGTCTTC.

This clone was found many times. The CDR3 DNA reads TGCAGCGCAGCTGCCGGTACAGGGGCATATACGCAGTATTTT. Translating gives CSAAAGTGAYTQYF. The rearrangement uses TRBV29-1 and TRBJ2-3; 7 bases are shared with TRBD1. CDR3 size: 14 residues. CDR1 SQVTM and CDR2 ANQGSEA come from the germline V gene. Trimming cost V 7 bases and J 7 bases; bases outside gene matches: 14.

This clone was seen ten or more times. The rearrangement joins TRBV14 to TRBJ1-2; D might be TRBD1 (6 bases). The length of the CDR3 is 12 residues. V gave up 4 bases and J gave up 9 bases, with 12 bases separating them. Germline V CDR1 and CDR2: SGHDN, FVKESK. DNA of the CDR3: TGTGCCAGCAGCCTAAACAGGGATAGCTACACCTTC. Amino acid sequence: CASSLNRDSYTF.

The chain combines TRBV7-6 with TRBJ1-5, with D unclear. Germline CDR1 and CDR2: SGHVS and FNYEAQ. The V and J ends lost 1 base and 2 bases respectively, with 9 bases between them. The CDR3 is 15 amino acids. DNA for the CDR3: TGTGCCAGCAGCTTAGGGGTCCTAGGCAATCAGCCCCAGCATTTT. It codes for CASSLGVLGNQPQHF.

This clone was seen a few times. V and J are TRBV6-6 and TRBJ2-7; the D gene is possibly TRBD2 (5 bases). The CDR3 covers 11 residues. Germline CDR1 and CDR2: MNHNY and SVGAGI (reference sequence). V was pared by 5 bases and J by 5 bases, with 7 bases between. This chain's CDR3 is CASSTADEQYF. The CDR3 region has the DNA TGTGCCAGCAGTACAGCGGACGAGCAGTACTTC.

A single count supports this clone. The chain links TRBV6-6 to TRBJ2-1; D is possibly TRBD1 (5 bases). V was clipped by 4 bases and J by 5 bases, with 6 bases between them. The germline CDR1 and CDR2 sequences are MNHNY and SVGAGI (reference sequence). The CDR3 has 12 amino acids. In nucleotides, the CDR3 is TGTGCCAGCAGTTCCAGGGACAATGAGCAGTTCTTC. It codes for CASSSRDNEQFF.

The rearrangement joins TRBV5-6 to TRBJ1-5, with a possible D match to TRBD1 (6 bases). With 0 bases removed from V and 5 bases from J, the gap between germline ends came to 15 bases. Germline lookup yields CDR1 SGHDT and CDR2 YYEEEE. This CDR3 is built from 16 residues. CDR3 residues: CASSLGTAQPDQPQHF. The CDR3 nucleotides are TGTGCCAGCAGCTTGGGGACAGCCCAGCCCGATCAGCCCCAGCATTTT.

This clone was found a few times. The chain has TRBV18 and TRBJ2-4, with TRBD2 identical over 9 bases. This CDR3 spans 18 amino acids. The J segment lost 0 bases and the V segment lost 3 bases, leaving 9 bases of the junction unmatched. Germline lookup yields CDR1 KGHSH and CDR2 LQKENI. The CDR3 is CASSPSGGVFLAKNIQYF. The CDR3 bases are TGTGCCAGCTCACCTAGCGGGGGAGTTTTCCTAGCCAAAAACATTCAGTACTTC.

This chain connects TRBV5-4 to TRBJ2-7; TRBD2 matches at 7 bases. The trim removed 2 bases at V and 5 bases at J, leaving 7 bases unmatched. The CDR3 is 14 amino acids. Germline values: CDR1 SGHNT, CDR2 YYREEE (reference sequence). The CDR3 region is CASSLGGRTHEQYF. The CDR3 DNA reads TGTGCCAGCAGCTTAGGCGGGAGAACCCACGAGCAGTACTTC.

This sequence joins TRBV15 and TRBJ1-3; possibly TRBD1 for D (6 bases). Germline lookup yields CDR1 LNHNV and CDR2 YYDKDF (reference sequence). The CDR3 extends over 15 amino acids. V gave up 6 bases and J gave up 0 bases, with 12 bases separating them. DNA of the CDR3: TGTGCCACCAGTAAAGGGGGTCTCTCTGGAAACACCATATATTTT. This codes for CATSKGGLSGNTIYF.

The chain is built from TRBV6-1 and TRBJ1-5, with D uncertain. The V and J ends lost 2 bases and 7 bases respectively, with 21 bases between them. The CDR3 extends over 17 amino acids. Looked up from germline, CDR1 is MNHNS and CDR2 is SASEGT. The DNA of the CDR3 is TGTGCCAGCAGTGAATTGATTGGACTCCAAATTGGGCAGCCCCAGCATTTT. Protein sequence: CASSELIGLQIGQPQHF.

The V gene is TRBV21-1, the J gene TRBJ2-7; the table's D gene call, TRBD2, was not cross checked with the DNA. TRBV21-1 is reported as a pseudogene. The CDR3 is 17 amino acids. CDR3 nucleotide sequence: TGTGCCAGCAGACGGAATGCTAGCGGGAGGTTCTCCTACGAGCAGTACTTC. Translation gives CASRRNASGRFSYEQYF.

The J gene is TRBJ2-2, the V gene TRBV7-3; D uncertain. This CDR3 is built from 17 residues. From germline, CDR1 is SGHTA and CDR2 FQGTGA. The germline V and J ends were trimmed by 5 bases and 0 bases, with 16 bases remaining between them. CDR3 sequence: CASSPDTSSANTGELFF. As DNA, the CDR3 is TGTGCCAGCAGCCCCGACACTTCCTCCGCGAACACCGGGGAGCTGTTTTTT.

This clone was observed many times. The chain combines TRBV4-3 with TRBJ2-3; D might be TRBD1 (6 bases). This CDR3 spans 14 amino acids. CDR1 and CDR2 from the germline V gene are LGHNA and YSLEER. Trimming took 6 bases from V and 0 from J, leaving 10 bases between them. This CDR3 is CASSTGHSTDTQYF. CDR3 DNA sequence: TGCGCCAGCAGTACGGGACACAGCACAGATACGCAGTATTTT.

The chain has TRBV11-1 and TRBJ2-4; D is perhaps TRBD1 (6 bases). V shed 1 base and J shed 0 bases, with 16 bases lying between them. Germline values: CDR1 SGHAT, CDR2 FQDESV (reference sequence). This CDR3 has 18 residues. As DNA, the CDR3 is TGTGCCAGCAGCTTAGTCGGTGTTGGACAGATAGCCAAAAACATTCAGTACTTC. Translation: CASSLVGVGQIAKNIQYF.

The chain recombines TRBV29-1 with TRBJ2-5, with 15 bases identical to TRBD2. The J segment lost 7 bases and the V segment lost 4 bases, leaving 1 base of the junction unmatched. The CDR3 length is 13 residues. Germline V gene sequence: CDR1 SQVTM, CDR2 ANQGSEA. CDR3 sequence (DNA): TGCAGCGTTGGGACTAGCGGGGGGGGGACCCAGTACTTC. Translation: CSVGTSGGGTQYF.